This TCR beta chain was recovered during a study of chemoradiotherapy in HPV16-positive cancers. Study-level information: A couple of HPV16-positive patients' cells yielded candidate HPV-specific clones and common motifs.

Notes on the study in general: During treatment, candidate HPV-specific clones and E7-related motifs expanded in tumor. HPV-responsive T-cell expansion during chemoradiotherapy was linked to improved recurrence-free survival in HPV16-positive patients. The functional HPV-specific definition rests on just two HPV16-positive patients.

The V gene lost 2 bases and the J gene lost 8 bases, with 6 bases spanning the gap. CDR3 length: 12 amino acids. Germline V gene data show CDR1 as MNHNS and CDR2 as SASEGT. Libraries were prepared by immunoSEQ multiplex PCR; TCRdb keeps only in-frame clonotypes and omits some of them. The sample records some 3,500 clones, roughly 84% being singletons. About this clone: Its antigen is as yet unknown.

The receptor's source is a human donor with HPV-associated anogenital cancer. The V call is TRBV6-1, the J call TRBJ1-4; D is unclear. The specimen comprised tumor tissue, sampled from a patient who underwent chemoradiotherapy. The DNA of the CDR3 is TGTGCCAGCAGTGAACAACACGAAAAACTGTTTTTT. Translating it yields CASSEQHEKLFF.